This T cell receptor (beta chain) originates from a study of CD8 T cells in ankylosing spondylitis. TCRdb re-derived calls from the 5' RACE reads in MiXCR, one entry per CDR3 protein. The sample yields around 150,000 distinct CDR3 sequences, 9.5% to 13% seen once. About this clonotype itself: The antigen remains undetermined.

Looked up from germline, CDR1 is SGHRS and CDR2 is YFSETQ. Trimming cost V 2 bases and J 4 bases, with 17 bases left between them. This CDR3 region has 16 residues. Study results and limitations: Within matched ankylosing spondylitis synovial fluid, disease-linked clones were reportedly significantly enriched.

Sequenced: blood, either unsorted or a sorted T cell fraction (not recorded which). This chain links TRBV5-1 with TRBJ2-3; the D gene is possibly TRBD2 (7 bases). The sequence was collected from a male donor with ankylosing spondylitis or in good health (not recorded which). CDR3 sequence (DNA): TGCGCCAGCAGCTTAGTGGGGGGGGCCTCCCCAGATACGCAGTATTTT. It is translated as CASSLVGGASPDTQYF.